This TCR beta chain derives from a study of T cell repertoires in cytomegalovirus infection. The germline V and J ends were trimmed by 3 bases and 7 bases, with 12 bases remaining between them. CDR3 length: 13 residues. Germline V gene sequence: CDR1 SGHVS, CDR2 FQNEAQ. On this clonotype: Its target is not known.

TCRdb independently ran MiXCR on the reads; one entry per CDR3 protein. The data hold tens of thousands of distinct CDR3 sequences, with around 19% observed a single time. This chain joins TRBV7-8 and TRBJ2-5, with D possibly TRBD2 on 6 matching bases. This TCR was sampled from a human donor in good health (CMV status not recorded). Some clones in this sample may be carry-over from other donors' samples. The sample consisted of CD8+ T cells from cultured PBMCs, taken from culture after CMV antigen stimulation. The CDR3 coding sequence is TGTGCCAGCAGCTTGGTCGGAGGGAGGACCCAGTACTTC. Its translation is CASSLVGGRTQYF.